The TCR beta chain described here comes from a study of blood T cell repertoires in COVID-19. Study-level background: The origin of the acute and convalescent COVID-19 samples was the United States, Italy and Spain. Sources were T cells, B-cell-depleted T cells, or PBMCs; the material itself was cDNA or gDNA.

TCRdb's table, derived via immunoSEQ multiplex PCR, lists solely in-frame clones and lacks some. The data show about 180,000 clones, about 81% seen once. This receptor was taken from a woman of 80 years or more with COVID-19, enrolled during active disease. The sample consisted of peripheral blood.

The CDR3 region is CASSQTGRLSNQPQHF. Written as DNA, the CDR3 is TGTGCCAGCAGCCAAACAGGGCGGCTGAGCAATCAGCCCCAGCATTTT. This chain uses TRBV3-1 (or the pseudogene TRBV3-2) with TRBJ1-5; perhaps TRBD1 as D (6 bases). CDR3 length: 16 amino acids. With 2 bases removed from V and 1 base from J, the gap between germline ends came to 12 bases. Germline V gene sequence: CDR1 LGHDT, CDR2 YNNKEL (reference sequence).